Reported below is one T cell receptor (beta chain). Its antigen is not known. CDR1 is SQVTM and CDR2 is ANQGSEA in the germline V gene. V lost 0 bases and J 4 bases, leaving 3 bases between the germline ends. The CDR3 spans 11 residues. This sample was included in a study of vaccination and CD4 T cells after COVID-19. Study-level information: Taking of post-vaccine samples occurred a median about 72 days after dose two (range 14 to 241). Findings and caveats of the study: There was no significant change from around 19 to 38 median reactive clonotypes.

The study sequenced cultured CD4+ T cell DNA using the Oncomine TCR Beta short-read assay. Extraction of genomic DNA was performed on cultured CD4+ T cells. TCRdb redid the calling of the PCR reads with MiXCR, one entry per CDR3 protein. The sample consists of fewer than 10,000 distinct CDR3 sequences, 30% to 45% of them appearing once. Treatment defined: approximately 9-day PBMC culture with coronavirus spike peptide pools or control peptides (ViraFEST assay). Prior to the COVID-19 pandemic (2011-2018), the unexposed donor's CD4+ T cells were collected. Sequenced: CD4+ T cells from blood, cultured in vitro. This TCR was sampled from a human donor in good health. The chain combines TRBV29-1 with TRBJ1-2; D call uncertain. The CDR3 reads CSVEETYGYTF. Written as DNA, the CDR3 is TGCAGCGTTGAAGAGACCTATGGCTACACCTTC.